This record concerns one TCR beta chain sequence. This clonotype was seen at least ten times. Its antigen is currently not known. No base-level quality is on record; no much larger clone is a single base apart. To synthesize cDNA, template-switch 5'RACE was performed with a primer carrying a 10-nucleotide random unique molecular identifier so that each TCR transcript was tagged. Every sequencing run yielded over 190 million TCR-beta sequences covering 15-18 subjects. The RNeasy kit was used for extraction of total RNA. The KAPA Real-time Library Amplification kit was used to amplify TCR-beta VDJ regions with primers for the TCR constant region and the 5'RACE anchor. A first PCR added sample indexes and Illumina adaptors, and a second PCR then raised library yield. After Ampure bead purification, the TCR product of roughly 650 bp was size-selected on a 2% E-gel SizeSelection system. Before pooling, libraries had their quality checked on a Bioanalyzer, their concentration measured with Qubit, and their quantity determined with the Kapa Library Quantification kit. An Illumina HiSeq 2500 was used to sequence the libraries paired-end at 2 x 150 bp. To increase sequence diversity, about 25-31% phiX was spiked into each library pool. Per the authors' processing: Quality-filtered reads were processed with the UMI-based MiGEC pipeline, which removed over 85% of raw TCR sequences during error correction. VDJ genes were aligned to IMGT germline references, and each clonotype was defined by a unique CDR3 amino acid sequence together with V-J genes. Clonal expansion, Shannon diversity, and CDR3 relatedness (CalcPairwiseDistances, ClusterSamples) were evaluated with VDJtools, and phylogenetic trees were built with CLCbio workbench. A clone was classed as expanded if it had 8 or more unique UMIs, a cutoff based on coefficient-of-variation modelling across technical triplicates. TCRdb reworked the public reads: Q25 trimming with fastp, MiXCR clone assembly, productive beta chains retained. Records with the same CDR3 protein are collapsed into one entry carrying the most frequent genes and DNA. The authors' filters were not applied to this entry. Across this sample there are over 11,000 distinct CDR3 sequences, with 6.5% to 8% seen only once. In total, the top ten clones hold roughly a quarter of the sample.

At the junction V is shortened by 2 bases and J by 2 bases, with 22 bases in between. The CDR3 covers 17 residues, taking in both the cysteine and the phenylalanine. The CDR3 DNA has 51 bases and is translated from base 1. CDR1 and CDR2 (DFQATT, SNEGSKA) derive from the germline V gene (reference sequence). The entry originates in a study of neurological immune-mediated disorders (dated by TCRdb to between 2018 and 2021). About the investigation overall: Peripheral blood TCR-beta repertoires from patients with HTLV-I-associated myelopathy (HAM/TSP), patients with multiple sclerosis, and healthy controls were compared in the study using UMI-based sequencing. The cohort comprised 68 subjects: some 14 HAM/TSP patients, some 34 multiple sclerosis patients and around 20 healthy controls. Alongside PBMC samples, the set of some 97 TCR-beta libraries contained longitudinal samples, technical triplicates, and paired CD4+ and CD8+ T-cell subsets that had been sorted.

Blood bank volunteers in Maryland, USA served as the healthy controls. TCR libraries for sorted subsets were made from over 750,000 sorted CD4+ or CD8+ T cells. Peripheral blood underwent Ficoll-Hypaque density gradient centrifugation to isolate PBMCs, which were then cryopreserved in liquid nitrogen. The study also sequenced paired sorted CD4+ and CD8+ subsets from healthy controls, HAM/TSP patients and MS patients. Overall results and qualifications from the work: No identical CDR3 amino acid sequences were found to be shared among expanded clones across subjects, suggesting that TCR-beta repertoires were private in all groups. The highest TCR clonal expansion was observed in HAM/TSP patients, whereas the lowest was observed in MS patients, even when compared with healthy controls.

The clonotype originates from a woman in her thirties or forties in good health. This chain is built from TRBV20-1 and TRBJ2-7; confidence is insufficient to name the D gene. The sequencing input was CD8+ T cells from blood. In nucleotide form, the sequence is TGCAGTGCTAGATCAGGCGACAATAAGGGATTCCCCTACGAGCAGTACTTC. Its product reads: CSARSGDNKGFPYEQYF.